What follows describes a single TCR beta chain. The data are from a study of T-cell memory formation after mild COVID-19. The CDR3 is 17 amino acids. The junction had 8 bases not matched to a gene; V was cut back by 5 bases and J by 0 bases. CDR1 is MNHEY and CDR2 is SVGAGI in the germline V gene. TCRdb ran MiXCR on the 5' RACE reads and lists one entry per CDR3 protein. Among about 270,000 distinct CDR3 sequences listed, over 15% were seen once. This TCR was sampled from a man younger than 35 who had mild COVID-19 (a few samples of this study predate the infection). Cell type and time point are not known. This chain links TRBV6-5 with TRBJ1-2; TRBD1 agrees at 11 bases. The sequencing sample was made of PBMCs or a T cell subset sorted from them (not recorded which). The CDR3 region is CASSPTGTGGTNYGYTF. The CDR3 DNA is TGTGCCAGCAGTCCAACCGGGACAGGGGGGACTAACTATGGCTACACCTTC.